A selection of T cell receptor beta chains follows, all from one sample in a study of graft-versus-host responses after intestinal transplantation. Repertoires were generated with immunoSEQ multiplex PCR, while TCRdb's copy carries only in-frame clones and drops some. Of 15,000 to 20,000 clones in the sample, about 93% were seen once. The sample consisted of PBMCs, taken more than 350 days after transplant. Receptor source: a human patient who received an intestinal transplant, so some T cells may come from the graft donor. Each CDR3 is given with its conserved first and last residue. The D gene is left open where the match is weak. Expanded clones get a size class; other rows say once, few or many, or leave the size out.

D: .; size: .; J: TRBJ2-1; V: TRBV7-2; DNA: TGTGCCAGCAGCTCCACTAGCAGTAGCTCCTACAATGAGCAGTTCTTC; CDR3: CASSSTSSSSYNEQFF
D: TRBD1; size: .; J: TRBJ1-2; V: TRBV5-1; DNA: TGCGCCAGCAGCCTTGACAGGGGCCGGAGCTATGGCTACACCTTC; CDR3: CASSLDRGRSYGYTF
D: .; size: .; J: TRBJ2-4; V: TRBV7-8; DNA: TGTGCCAGCAGCTTGACAGGTGGTGACAAAAACATTCAGTACTTC; CDR3: CASSLTGGDKNIQYF
D: TRBD1; size: .; J: TRBJ1-1; V: TRBV11-2; DNA: TGTGCCAGCAGCTCAGGGGGCCTGAACACTGAAGCTTTCTTT; CDR3: CASSSGGLNTEAFF
D: .; size: .; J: TRBJ2-5; V: TRBV4-2; DNA: TGTGCCAGCAGCCCGAGGGGGACTCTCGGCGGGAGCGGAGAGACCCAGTACTTC; CDR3: CASSPRGTLGGSGETQYF
D: .; size: .; J: TRBJ1-1; V: TRBV7-2; DNA: TGTGCCAGCAGCTTAGCGGGGAACACTGAAGCTTTCTTT; CDR3: CASSLAGNTEAFF
D: TRBD1; size: once; J: TRBJ2-7; V: TRBV28; DNA: TGTGCCAGCAACAGGAGGGGGACAGGTCGTTCCTACGAGCAGTACTTC; CDR3: CASNRRGTGRSYEQYF
D: .; size: .; J: TRBJ1-2; V: TRBV9; DNA: TGTGCCAGCAGCGTAGAAGCTCAAGGAACGAGCTATGGCTACACCTTC; CDR3: CASSVEAQGTSYGYTF
D: TRBD1; size: .; J: TRBJ1-1; V: TRBV5-5; DNA: TGTGCCAGCAGCTGGGGGACAGGGTACGAGGACACTGAAGCTTTCTTT; CDR3: CASSWGTGYEDTEAFF
D: TRBD2; size: .; J: TRBJ2-7; V: TRBV6-1; DNA: TGTGCCAGTACCCAACTAGCGGGGGGTTCCTACGAGCAGTACTTC; CDR3: CASTQLAGGSYEQYF
D: .; size: .; J: TRBJ2-2; V: TRBV6-1; DNA: TGTGCCAGCTTCGCCGGGGAGCTGTTTTTT; CDR3: CASFAGELFF
D: .; size: few; J: TRBJ2-2; V: TRBV7-3; DNA: TGTGCCAGCAGCTTAGAGTCCCCGAGTAACACCGGGGAGCTGTTTTTT; CDR3: CASSLESPSNTGELFF
D: .; size: .; J: TRBJ1-1; V: TRBV5-1; DNA: TGCGCCAGCAGCTTGAACAGGGCGCACACTGAAGCTTTCTTT; CDR3: CASSLNRAHTEAFF
D: .; size: .; J: TRBJ2-1; V: TRBV4-1; DNA: TGCGCCAGCAGCCCCCAAGTAAGCTCCTACAATGAGCAGTTCTTC; CDR3: CASSPQVSSYNEQFF
D: .; size: .; J: TRBJ1-1; V: TRBV14; DNA: TGTGCCAGCAGCCAAGTGAAGTCTGAAGCTTTCTTT; CDR3: CASSQVKSEAFF
D: .; size: .; J: TRBJ1-1; V: TRBV6-5; DNA: TGTGCCAGCAGCCCGAATCAGGGGAACACTGAAGCTTTCTTT; CDR3: CASSPNQGNTEAFF
D: .; size: few; J: TRBJ2-7; V: TRBV14; DNA: TGTGCCAGCAGCCCGACAGGTTACGAGCAGTACTTC; CDR3: CASSPTGYEQYF
D: .; size: .; J: TRBJ2-1; V: TRBV11-2; DNA: TGTGCCAGCAGCTTAGTGAGCTACAATGAGCAGTTCTTC; CDR3: CASSLVSYNEQFF
D: .; size: .; J: TRBJ2-3; V: TRBV6-4; DNA: TGTGCCACCAGACCCCCCGGTACAGATACGCAGTATTTT; CDR3: CATRPPGTDTQYF
D: .; size: once; J: TRBJ1-2; V: TRBV11-2; DNA: TGTGCCAGCAGCCGGGCATCGCAGGGCACCTATGGCTACACCTTC; CDR3: CASSRASQGTYGYTF
D: .; size: few; J: TRBJ1-1; V: TRBV6-6; DNA: TGTGCCAGCAGGGAAGGGACTGAAGCTTTCTTT; CDR3: CASREGTEAFF
D: .; size: .; J: TRBJ2-7; V: TRBV18; DNA: TGTGCCAGCTCACCACCAGGACAGACCACCTACGAGCAGTACTTC; CDR3: CASSPPGQTTYEQYF
D: TRBD1; size: .; J: TRBJ1-2; V: TRBV6-1; DNA: TGTGCCAGCGCCCGGGGGACAGCCTATGGCTACACCTTC; CDR3: CASARGTAYGYTF
D: .; size: .; J: TRBJ1-5; V: TRBV6-1; DNA: TGTGCCAGCGGCAGGGGCGACCAGCCCCAGCATTTT; CDR3: CASGRGDQPQHF
D: .; size: .; J: TRBJ2-3; V: TRBV15; DNA: TGTGCCACCAGCAGAGATCGCGCTATAGTAGAGGATACGCAGTATTTT; CDR3: CATSRDRAIVEDTQYF
D: .; size: few; J: TRBJ1-5; V: TRBV27; DNA: TGTGCCAGTAAAACACAGGCTTTTGATAGCAATCAGCCCCAGCATTTT; CDR3: CASKTQAFDSNQPQHF
D: TRBD2; size: .; J: TRBJ2-7; V: TRBV6-1; DNA: TGTGCCAGCAGTGCACGAGGACTAGCGGAGACCTCCTACGAGCAGTACTTC; CDR3: CASSARGLAETSYEQYF
D: .; size: .; J: TRBJ2-1; V: TRBV2; DNA: TGTGCCAGCAGTGAAGAGTTGGGGGGGCTAGGCTCCTACAATGAGCAGTTCTTC; CDR3: CASSEELGGLGSYNEQFF
D: .; size: .; J: TRBJ2-3; V: TRBV12-5; DNA: TGTGCTAGTGGTTTGACTGGGGATACGCAGTATTTT; CDR3: CASGLTGDTQYF
D: TRBD1; size: .; J: TRBJ1-2; V: TRBV6-5; DNA: TGTGCCAGCGGGACAGCGCTCTATGGCTACACCTTC; CDR3: CASGTALYGYTF
D: .; size: .; J: TRBJ1-1; V: TRBV21-1; DNA: TGTGCCAGCAGCGACCCGGACCAGGCGACAGAGTGGAACACTGAAGCTTTCTTT; CDR3: CASSDPDQATEWNTEAFF
D: .; size: .; J: TRBJ1-1; V: TRBV25-1; DNA: TGTGCCAGCAGCTCCCCACGGGACGGGAACACTGAAGCTTTCTTT; CDR3: CASSSPRDGNTEAFF
D: .; size: .; J: TRBJ2-7; V: TRBV28; DNA: TGTGCTGGGAGCGGCGGGGAGACTCCCTACGAGCAGTACTTC; CDR3: CAGSGGETPYEQYF
D: .; size: .; J: TRBJ2-1; V: TRBV6-5; DNA: TGTGCCAGCAGCGACTGGCGGCAGTTCTTC; CDR3: CASSDWRQFF
D: .; size: .; J: TRBJ2-1; V: TRBV11-2; DNA: TGTGCCAGCAGCTTACTTATTGGGCCCCGAGGTGAGCAGTTCTTC; CDR3: CASSLLIGPRGEQFF
D: .; size: .; J: TRBJ2-1; V: TRBV7-2; DNA: TGTGCCAGCAGCTTAGCCCCCCACAATGAGCGGTTCTTC; CDR3: CASSLAPHNERFF
D: .; size: .; J: TRBJ2-5; V: TRBV2; DNA: TGTGCCAGCACACTTTCTACGGGGGAGACCCAGTACTTC; CDR3: CASTLSTGETQYF
D: .; size: .; J: TRBJ2-3; V: TRBV7-3; DNA: TGTGCCAGCAGCTTTTTGGGGGCAACAGATACGCAGTATTTT; CDR3: CASSFLGATDTQYF
D: TRBD1; size: .; J: TRBJ1-5; V: TRBV5-1; DNA: TGCGCCAGCAGCTCTGGACAGGGCGACAATCAGCCCCAGCATTTT; CDR3: CASSSGQGDNQPQHF
D: TRBD1; size: .; J: TRBJ2-7; V: TRBV5-6; DNA: TGTGCCAGCAGCTTCCGGGACAGGACCTACGAGCAGTACTTC; CDR3: CASSFRDRTYEQYF